The T cell receptor (beta chain) under discussion was sequenced for a study of cytomegalovirus exposure and HLA in healthy donors. Regarding the study as a whole: The study recorded over 150 TCR beta chains that were cytomegalovirus-associated. From TCR beta sequences, most subjects' HLA-A and HLA-B alleles were reportedly predicted accurately.

V was pared by 10 bases and J by 2 bases, with 9 bases of the junction left unmatched. Looked up from germline, CDR1 is SNHLY and CDR2 is FYNNEI. CDR3 size: 14 residues. Healthy bone marrow donors made up the donor group. The PCR made use of 60 Vbeta and 13 Jbeta primers. Sequencing was performed with immunoSEQ multiplex PCR; in TCRdb, only in-frame clones are kept and a portion is missing. In the table there are more than 80,000 clones, over 70% of which are singletons. This clone was detected a few times. Its antigen is not known. Sample: PBMCs. The chain recombines TRBV2 with TRBJ2-5, with 8 nucleotides matching TRBD2. The source of this sequence is a female donor in good health and CMV-seronegative. The CDR3 spells CAIRGGGWQETQYF. DNA for the CDR3: TGTGCCATCCGGGGGGGTGGTTGGCAAGAGACCCAGTACTTC.